These T cell receptor beta chains were read from a single sample in a study of T-cell reconstitution after alpha-beta-depleted transplantation in children. Using its own MiXCR run on the PCR reads, TCRdb lists one record per CDR3 protein. The sample lists about 190,000 distinct CDR3 sequences; over 5.5% were seen once. The sample consisted of PBMCs from the stem cell graft donor, taken from the stem cell graft. Source of these receptors: a human donor who donated a stem cell graft to a child with Wiskott-Aldrich syndrome. Each CDR3 is given without its conserved first and last residue. Each record gives: CDR3 protein, clone size, V gene, J gene. Size values are once, few and many counts, or a class for expanded clones, and some rows have none.

cdr3_aa: ASSDRVLYEQY
clone_size: many
v_call: TRBV5-1
j_call: TRBJ2-7

cdr3_aa: ASSEYKLWGETQY
clone_size: many
v_call: TRBV25-1
j_call: TRBJ2-5

cdr3_aa: ASSPLTGGTDTQY
clone_size: few
v_call: TRBV18
j_call: TRBJ2-3

cdr3_aa: ASTQQGWNTEAF
clone_size: many
v_call: TRBV28
j_call: TRBJ1-1

cdr3_aa: ASSFQRESDTQY
clone_size: many
v_call: TRBV12-3/TRBV12-4
j_call: TRBJ2-3

cdr3_aa: ASAGLAGAYEQY
clone_size: -
v_call: TRBV18
j_call: TRBJ2-7

cdr3_aa: ASSFLTGAGGTEAF
clone_size: -
v_call: TRBV5-1
j_call: TRBJ1-1

cdr3_aa: ASSQGDLNEQF
clone_size: many
v_call: TRBV5-1
j_call: TRBJ2-1

cdr3_aa: ASRNLGSNQPQH
clone_size: few
v_call: TRBV12-3/TRBV12-4
j_call: TRBJ1-5

cdr3_aa: SVETGYGYT
clone_size: many
v_call: TRBV29-1
j_call: TRBJ1-2

cdr3_aa: ASSLEGTSTYEQY
clone_size: -
v_call: TRBV5-1
j_call: TRBJ2-7

cdr3_aa: ASSSSGTYFDTQY
clone_size: many
v_call: TRBV6-6
j_call: TRBJ2-3

cdr3_aa: ASSLGEGRPNTGELF
clone_size: many
v_call: TRBV12-3/TRBV12-4
j_call: TRBJ2-2

cdr3_aa: ASSLRWPGVTGELF
clone_size: -
v_call: TRBV5-1
j_call: TRBJ2-2

cdr3_aa: ASSHQMNTEAF
clone_size: many
v_call: TRBV13
j_call: TRBJ1-1

cdr3_aa: ASSFRAEQY
clone_size: many
v_call: TRBV12-3/TRBV12-4
j_call: TRBJ2-7

cdr3_aa: ASSPTREETQY
clone_size: many
v_call: TRBV12-3/TRBV12-4
j_call: TRBJ2-5

cdr3_aa: AISEPGQGREGYEQY
clone_size: many
v_call: TRBV10-3
j_call: TRBJ2-7

cdr3_aa: AISGTGDSADTQY
clone_size: many
v_call: TRBV10-3
j_call: TRBJ2-3

cdr3_aa: ASSTEAVLGDEQF
clone_size: few
v_call: TRBV5-1
j_call: TRBJ2-1

cdr3_aa: ASSLALTYNEQF
clone_size: many
v_call: TRBV7-2
j_call: TRBJ2-1

cdr3_aa: ASSLVTGYEQY
clone_size: many
v_call: TRBV12-3/TRBV12-4
j_call: TRBJ2-7

cdr3_aa: AISESQGISSPLH
clone_size: many
v_call: TRBV10-3
j_call: TRBJ1-6

cdr3_aa: ATSDAGNQETQY
clone_size: many
v_call: TRBV24-1
j_call: TRBJ2-5

cdr3_aa: ASSQAGTGMISGANVLT
clone_size: few
v_call: TRBV4-1
j_call: TRBJ2-6

cdr3_aa: ASSSGTAQETQY
clone_size: many
v_call: TRBV5-1
j_call: TRBJ2-5

cdr3_aa: ASSHYTTTEKLF
clone_size: many
v_call: TRBV7-8
j_call: TRBJ1-4

cdr3_aa: ASSEAGGPTGEQY
clone_size: many
v_call: TRBV25-1
j_call: TRBJ2-7

cdr3_aa: ASSPAEPSTDTQY
clone_size: -
v_call: TRBV21-1
j_call: TRBJ2-3

cdr3_aa: ASSQEFAGGRYEQY
clone_size: many
v_call: TRBV4-2
j_call: TRBJ2-7

cdr3_aa: ASSLAGGSRGELF
clone_size: many
v_call: TRBV5-4
j_call: TRBJ2-2

cdr3_aa: ASSSSVYEQY
clone_size: many
v_call: TRBV7-8
j_call: TRBJ2-7

cdr3_aa: ASSPFGGSAYEQY
clone_size: many
v_call: TRBV4-3
j_call: TRBJ2-7

cdr3_aa: ASSASGAYTGELF
clone_size: few
v_call: TRBV5-1
j_call: TRBJ2-2

cdr3_aa: ASSLGTLGQTEAF
clone_size: many
v_call: TRBV7-2
j_call: TRBJ1-1

cdr3_aa: AISERAKETQY
clone_size: many
v_call: TRBV10-3
j_call: TRBJ2-5

cdr3_aa: ASSLAGRPPREQF
clone_size: many
v_call: TRBV7-2
j_call: TRBJ2-1

cdr3_aa: ASSRTGPGETQY
clone_size: many
v_call: TRBV6-1
j_call: TRBJ2-5

cdr3_aa: ASSSGRAGANVLT
clone_size: few
v_call: TRBV7-2
j_call: TRBJ2-6

cdr3_aa: ASSQLGGTDTQY
clone_size: many
v_call: TRBV6-1
j_call: TRBJ2-3

cdr3_aa: ASSVPGAREQY
clone_size: many
v_call: TRBV5-6
j_call: TRBJ2-7

cdr3_aa: ASSQADGTGELF
clone_size: many
v_call: TRBV4-1
j_call: TRBJ2-2

cdr3_aa: ASSQEGDYEQY
clone_size: many
v_call: TRBV4-2
j_call: TRBJ2-7

cdr3_aa: ASSPVSAYNEQF
clone_size: many
v_call: TRBV6-2/TRBV6-3
j_call: TRBJ2-1